These 12 T cell receptor beta chains share one sample of origin, sequenced in a study of CD8 T cells in ankylosing spondylitis. Study-wide results and limits: Seemingly distinctive of ankylosing spondylitis blood was a TCR beta motif formed by eight highly homologous variants.

These receptors have no identified antigens. TCRdb reprocessed the 5' RACE reads with MiXCR, giving one entry per CDR3 protein. The sample yields about 500,000 distinct CDR3 sequences, approximately 5% seen once. The specimen was blood, either unsorted or a sorted T cell fraction (not recorded which). The receptors come from a male donor with ankylosing spondylitis.

The J gene is TRBJ2-2, the V gene TRBV5-3; D gene unclear. TRBV5-3 is an ORF; its function is uncertain. V lost 8 bases and J lost 7, with 18 bases in between. This CDR3 is built from 14 residues. CDR3 DNA: TGTGCCAGGAGCCTTGGTCTGCTCTGCGGGGAGCTGTTTTTT. It codes for CARSLGLLCGELFF.

This clonotype has just a few counts. The V call is TRBV6-1, the J call TRBJ2-1, with 8 bases aligning to TRBD1. Germline V gene sequence: CDR1 MNHNS, CDR2 SASEGT. The trim removed 10 bases at V and 4 bases at J, leaving 9 bases unmatched. This CDR3 has 14 residues. The CDR3 loop is CATLGTGGYNEQFF. CDR3 in DNA: TGTGCCACCCTCGGAACAGGGGGATACAATGAGCAGTTCTTC.

This clonotype has ten or more counts. The V call is TRBV6-1, the J call TRBJ1-3; the D gene is possibly TRBD1 (5 bases). Germline V gene sequence: CDR1 MNHNS, CDR2 SASEGT. The CDR3 has 15 amino acids. V lost 5 bases to trimming and J lost 0 bases, with 11 bases between them. The DNA for the CDR3 is TGTGCCAGCAGTCGGGACGGACTCTCTGGAAACACCATATATTTT. The encoded protein is CASSRDGLSGNTIYF.

This clonotype was detected only a few times. The V and J genes are TRBV24-1 and TRBJ2-1; D call uncertain. V dropped 1 base and J dropped 0 bases, with 9 bases sitting between them. CDR3 length equals 16 residues. CDR1 and CDR2 from the germline V gene are KGHDR and SFDVKD. The CDR3 reads CATSDLRSRSYNEQFF. The CDR3 coding sequence is TGTGCCACCAGTGATTTAAGATCCCGCTCCTACAATGAGCAGTTCTTC.

This clonotype was seen repeatedly, ten times or more. The V call is TRBV3-1, the J call TRBJ2-1; a possible D gene is TRBD2 (6 bases). The germline V gene encodes CDR1 LGHDT and CDR2 YNNKEL (reference sequence). V shed 0 bases and J shed 2 bases, with 14 bases lying between them. The CDR3 is 17 residues long. CDR3 DNA: TGTGCCAGCAGCCAAGATTCGTGGAGGGAGGCCTACAATGAGCAGTTCTTC. It is translated as CASSQDSWREAYNEQFF.

With respect to this clonotype: This sequence may be a read error, since a much larger clone differs from it by one base. The chain is built from TRBV5-6 and TRBJ2-1; D remains unclear. Germline CDR1 reads SGHDT; CDR2 reads YYEEEE. The CDR3 has 11 residues. The V and J ends lost 4 bases and 9 bases respectively, with 8 bases between them. In DNA form, the CDR3 reads TGTGCCAGCAGCCGGGCGTCTGAGCAGTTCTTC. It encodes CASSRASEQFF. The variable domain in full, with the rest retrieved from reference TRBV5-6 and TRBJ2-1, is DAGVTQSPTHLIKTRGQQVTLRCSPKSGHDTVSWYQQALGQGPQFIFQYYEEEERQRGNFPDRFSGHQFPNYSSELNVNALLLGDSALYLCASSRASEQFFGPGTRLTVL.

This clonotype was found many times. The V call is TRBV7-2, the J call TRBJ2-7, with no clear D. Per the germline V gene, CDR1 is SGHTA and CDR2 is FQGNSA. The CDR3 runs to 13 residues. V was clipped by 2 bases and J by 2 bases, with 7 bases between them. Written as DNA, the CDR3 is TGTGCCAGCAGCTTAAGAGCAGCCTACGAGCAGTACTTC. Translation: CASSLRAAYEQYF.

This clonotype showed up many times. The J gene is TRBJ2-1, the V gene TRBV20-1; TRBD2 matches 8 bases. The CDR3 is 16 residues long. Looked up from germline, CDR1 is DFQATT and CDR2 is SNEGSKA (reference sequence). The V and J ends lost 1 base and 4 bases, in that order; junction bases with no gene match: 9. The CDR3 DNA reads TGCAGTGCTAGAGTCGTCCGGGGGGGCCCTTACAATGAGCAGTTCTTC. It is translated as CSARVVRGGPYNEQFF.

This clonotype occurred many times. The chain has TRBV12-3 or TRBV12-4 and TRBJ2-7; possibly TRBD1 for D (6 bases). This CDR3 spans 13 amino acids. Trimming removed 8 bases at V and 2 bases at J, with 13 bases between. The CDR3 DNA reads TGTGCCAGCCGGGTTACAGGGACCTACGAGCAGTACTTC. It translates to CASRVTGTYEQYF.

This clonotype has a count of ten or more. The genes are TRBV20-1 and TRBJ2-1, with D tentatively TRBD2 (5 bases). V lost 6 bases to trimming and J lost 5 bases, with 11 bases between them. The CDR3 has 12 residues. Per germline, CDR1 DFQATT and CDR2 SNEGSKA (reference sequence). DNA of the CDR3: TGCAGTGCCCGGAGGACCCACAATGAGCAGTTCTTC. Translating gives CSARRTHNEQFF.

This clonotype was counted at least ten times. This chain links TRBV18 with TRBJ2-1, with a weak D call TRBD1 (5 bases). The CDR3 runs 13 residues. Per germline, CDR1 KGHSH and CDR2 LQKENI. V was clipped by 6 bases and J by 10 bases, with 16 bases between them. CDR3 bases: TGTGCCAGCTCGCTCTCAGGGTTAGGGGAGCAGTTCTTC. Translation: CASSLSGLGEQFF.

This clonotype has a count of ten or more. The rearrangement links TRBV27 to TRBJ1-2; D gene uncertain. CDR3 size: 16 residues. The V gene lost 0 bases and the J gene lost 3 bases, with 14 bases spanning the gap. Germline V gene data show CDR1 as MNHEY and CDR2 as SMNVEV (reference sequence). The CDR3 bases are TGTGCCAGCAGTTTATCCCTTCTGCAGCCAGACTATGGCTACACCTTC. Translated, it gives CASSLSLLQPDYGYTF.